The clone carrying this TCR beta chain was detected a few times. Its antigen is undetermined. Libraries of TCR beta came from quantitative 5'-RACE with molecular barcodes. TCRdb re-called the 5' RACE reads with MiXCR, one entry per CDR3 protein. The repertoire has 150,000 to 200,000 distinct CDR3 sequences, roughly 13% of them found once; the top ten carry more than 9.5%. These data are taken from a study of CD8 T cells in ankylosing spondylitis. V was pared by 3 bases and J by 7 bases, with 19 bases between. Germline CDR1 is DFQATT and CDR2 is SNEGSKA (reference sequence). The CDR3 loop spans 15 amino acids. Whole-study findings and limits: Disease-linked clones, CD8+, were relatively rare in peripheral blood.

This receptor was taken from a female donor with ankylosing spondylitis or in good health (not recorded which). The rearrangement uses TRBV20-1 and TRBJ1-5; D not resolved. Sequencing was performed on blood, either unsorted or a sorted T cell fraction (not recorded which). The CDR3 loop reads CSASTRMGLEQPQHF. Written as DNA, the CDR3 is TGCAGTGCTAGTACGCGAATGGGTCTAGAACAGCCCCAGCATTTT.